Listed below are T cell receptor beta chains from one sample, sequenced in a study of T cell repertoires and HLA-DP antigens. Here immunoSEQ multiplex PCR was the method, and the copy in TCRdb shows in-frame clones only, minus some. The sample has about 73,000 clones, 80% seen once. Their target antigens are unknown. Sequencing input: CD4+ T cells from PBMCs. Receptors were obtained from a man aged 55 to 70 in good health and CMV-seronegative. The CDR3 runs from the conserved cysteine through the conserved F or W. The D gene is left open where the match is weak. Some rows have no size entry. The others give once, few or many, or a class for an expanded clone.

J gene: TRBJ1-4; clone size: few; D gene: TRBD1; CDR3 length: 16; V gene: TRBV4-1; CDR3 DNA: TGCGCCAGCAGCCAAGATGCCAGGGGGGCTAATGAAAAACTGTTTTTT; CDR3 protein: CASSQDARGANEKLFF
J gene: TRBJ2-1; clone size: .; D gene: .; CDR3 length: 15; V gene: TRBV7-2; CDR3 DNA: TGTGCCAGCAGCTCAACGGGACTTAACTACAATGAGCAGTTCTTC; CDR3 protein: CASSSTGLNYNEQFF
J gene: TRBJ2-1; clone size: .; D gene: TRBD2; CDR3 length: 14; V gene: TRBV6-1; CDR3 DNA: TGTGCCAGCAGCACTAGCGGGAGGGACAATGAGCAGTTCTTC; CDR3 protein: CASSTSGRDNEQFF
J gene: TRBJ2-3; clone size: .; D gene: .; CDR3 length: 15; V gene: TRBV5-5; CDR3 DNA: .; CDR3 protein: CASSLVATVADTQYF
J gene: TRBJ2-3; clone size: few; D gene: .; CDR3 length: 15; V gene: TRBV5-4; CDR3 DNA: TGTGCCAGCAGCCCCATGGGGACTAGCACAGATACGCAGTATTTT; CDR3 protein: CASSPMGTSTDTQYF
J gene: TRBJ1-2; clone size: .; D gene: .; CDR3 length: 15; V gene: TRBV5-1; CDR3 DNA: TGCGCCAGCAGCTTCCAGGACAGTCCTAACTATGGCTACACCTTC; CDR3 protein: CASSFQDSPNYGYTF
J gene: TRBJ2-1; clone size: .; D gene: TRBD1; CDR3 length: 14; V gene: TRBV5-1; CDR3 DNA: TGCGCCAGCAGCCTTGGGACAGGGGGCGCTGAGCAGTTCTTC; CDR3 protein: CASSLGTGGAEQFF
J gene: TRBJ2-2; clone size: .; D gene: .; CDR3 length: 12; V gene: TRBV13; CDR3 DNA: TGTGCCAGCAGTCCAGGGGCCGGGGAGCTGTTTTTT; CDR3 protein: CASSPGAGELFF
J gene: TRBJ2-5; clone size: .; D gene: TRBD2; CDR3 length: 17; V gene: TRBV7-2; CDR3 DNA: TGTGCCAGCAGCCGTCGACTAGCGGGAGCAGCTGGGGAGACCCAGTACTTC; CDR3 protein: CASSRRLAGAAGETQYF
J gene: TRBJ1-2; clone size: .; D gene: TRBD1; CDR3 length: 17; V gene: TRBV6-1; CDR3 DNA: TGTGCCAGCAGTGTCCCCACCGGGACAGGGGGGGGAGGTGGCTACACCTTC; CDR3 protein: CASSVPTGTGGGGGYTF
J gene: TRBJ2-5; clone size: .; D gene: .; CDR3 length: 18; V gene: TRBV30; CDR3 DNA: TGTGCCTGGAGTGGAGGGTTGGACGTCGGGCGACGAGGAGAGACCCAGTACTTC; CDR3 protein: CAWSGGLDVGRRGETQYF
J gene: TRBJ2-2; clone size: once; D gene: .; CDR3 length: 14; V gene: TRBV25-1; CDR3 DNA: TGTGCCAGCAGTGAATTATGGGAGACCGGGGAGCTGTTTTTT; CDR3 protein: CASSELWETGELFF
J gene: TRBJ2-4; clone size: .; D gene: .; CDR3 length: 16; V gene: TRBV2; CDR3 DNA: TGTGCCAGCAGTGTAGTACAGCTCCTAGCCAAAAACATTCAGTACTTC; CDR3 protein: CASSVVQLLAKNIQYF
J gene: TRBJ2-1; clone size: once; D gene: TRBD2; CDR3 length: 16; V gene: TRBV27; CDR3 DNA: TGTGCCAGCAGCCGAGCCCCCGGACTAGCAGGTAATGAGCAGTTCTTC; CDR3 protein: CASSRAPGLAGNEQFF
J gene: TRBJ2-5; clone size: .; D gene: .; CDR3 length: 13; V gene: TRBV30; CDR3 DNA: TGTGCCTGGAGTATCGGCGGTTTCGAGACCCAGTACTTC; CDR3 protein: CAWSIGGFETQYF
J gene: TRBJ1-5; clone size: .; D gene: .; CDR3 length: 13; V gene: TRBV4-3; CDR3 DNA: TGCGCCAGCAGCCAAGATTTTACTCAGCCCCAGCATTTT; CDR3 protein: CASSQDFTQPQHF
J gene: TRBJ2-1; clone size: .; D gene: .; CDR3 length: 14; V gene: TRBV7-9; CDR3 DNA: TGTGCCAGCAGCCACGAGTGGACCCTCAATGAGCAGTTCTTC; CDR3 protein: CASSHEWTLNEQFF